The clone carrying this TCR beta chain was counted only a few times. Its matching antigen is unknown. This record belongs to a study of shared clonotypes between healthy human individuals. Adult donors, all healthy and HIV-negative, had no recent acute infections or vaccinations. Every immunoSEQ plate was one replicate of a subset's evenly spread DNA. Profiled with immunoSEQ multiplex PCR; TCRdb holds only in-frame clones, not every one. The profile shows roughly 500,000 clones, 78% of them singletons. Study results and caveats: It was only blood that was sampled, and tissue repertoires likely differ.

Germline V lookup: CDR1 GTSNPN, CDR2 SVGIG (reference sequence). The CDR3 has 18 amino acids. V gave up 3 bases and J gave up 4 bases; unmatched junction bases: 17. This sequence originates from a middle-aged woman in good health. Some clones in this sample may be carry-over from other donors' samples. The gene calls are TRBV30 and TRBJ1-5; 8 bases are a match to TRBD1. The sample taken for sequencing was PBMCs. CDR3 coding DNA: TGTGCCTGGAGGGACCGGACAGGGTCTTATGAGAGGAATCAGCCCCAGCATTTT. It yields the protein CAWRDRTGSYERNQPQHF.